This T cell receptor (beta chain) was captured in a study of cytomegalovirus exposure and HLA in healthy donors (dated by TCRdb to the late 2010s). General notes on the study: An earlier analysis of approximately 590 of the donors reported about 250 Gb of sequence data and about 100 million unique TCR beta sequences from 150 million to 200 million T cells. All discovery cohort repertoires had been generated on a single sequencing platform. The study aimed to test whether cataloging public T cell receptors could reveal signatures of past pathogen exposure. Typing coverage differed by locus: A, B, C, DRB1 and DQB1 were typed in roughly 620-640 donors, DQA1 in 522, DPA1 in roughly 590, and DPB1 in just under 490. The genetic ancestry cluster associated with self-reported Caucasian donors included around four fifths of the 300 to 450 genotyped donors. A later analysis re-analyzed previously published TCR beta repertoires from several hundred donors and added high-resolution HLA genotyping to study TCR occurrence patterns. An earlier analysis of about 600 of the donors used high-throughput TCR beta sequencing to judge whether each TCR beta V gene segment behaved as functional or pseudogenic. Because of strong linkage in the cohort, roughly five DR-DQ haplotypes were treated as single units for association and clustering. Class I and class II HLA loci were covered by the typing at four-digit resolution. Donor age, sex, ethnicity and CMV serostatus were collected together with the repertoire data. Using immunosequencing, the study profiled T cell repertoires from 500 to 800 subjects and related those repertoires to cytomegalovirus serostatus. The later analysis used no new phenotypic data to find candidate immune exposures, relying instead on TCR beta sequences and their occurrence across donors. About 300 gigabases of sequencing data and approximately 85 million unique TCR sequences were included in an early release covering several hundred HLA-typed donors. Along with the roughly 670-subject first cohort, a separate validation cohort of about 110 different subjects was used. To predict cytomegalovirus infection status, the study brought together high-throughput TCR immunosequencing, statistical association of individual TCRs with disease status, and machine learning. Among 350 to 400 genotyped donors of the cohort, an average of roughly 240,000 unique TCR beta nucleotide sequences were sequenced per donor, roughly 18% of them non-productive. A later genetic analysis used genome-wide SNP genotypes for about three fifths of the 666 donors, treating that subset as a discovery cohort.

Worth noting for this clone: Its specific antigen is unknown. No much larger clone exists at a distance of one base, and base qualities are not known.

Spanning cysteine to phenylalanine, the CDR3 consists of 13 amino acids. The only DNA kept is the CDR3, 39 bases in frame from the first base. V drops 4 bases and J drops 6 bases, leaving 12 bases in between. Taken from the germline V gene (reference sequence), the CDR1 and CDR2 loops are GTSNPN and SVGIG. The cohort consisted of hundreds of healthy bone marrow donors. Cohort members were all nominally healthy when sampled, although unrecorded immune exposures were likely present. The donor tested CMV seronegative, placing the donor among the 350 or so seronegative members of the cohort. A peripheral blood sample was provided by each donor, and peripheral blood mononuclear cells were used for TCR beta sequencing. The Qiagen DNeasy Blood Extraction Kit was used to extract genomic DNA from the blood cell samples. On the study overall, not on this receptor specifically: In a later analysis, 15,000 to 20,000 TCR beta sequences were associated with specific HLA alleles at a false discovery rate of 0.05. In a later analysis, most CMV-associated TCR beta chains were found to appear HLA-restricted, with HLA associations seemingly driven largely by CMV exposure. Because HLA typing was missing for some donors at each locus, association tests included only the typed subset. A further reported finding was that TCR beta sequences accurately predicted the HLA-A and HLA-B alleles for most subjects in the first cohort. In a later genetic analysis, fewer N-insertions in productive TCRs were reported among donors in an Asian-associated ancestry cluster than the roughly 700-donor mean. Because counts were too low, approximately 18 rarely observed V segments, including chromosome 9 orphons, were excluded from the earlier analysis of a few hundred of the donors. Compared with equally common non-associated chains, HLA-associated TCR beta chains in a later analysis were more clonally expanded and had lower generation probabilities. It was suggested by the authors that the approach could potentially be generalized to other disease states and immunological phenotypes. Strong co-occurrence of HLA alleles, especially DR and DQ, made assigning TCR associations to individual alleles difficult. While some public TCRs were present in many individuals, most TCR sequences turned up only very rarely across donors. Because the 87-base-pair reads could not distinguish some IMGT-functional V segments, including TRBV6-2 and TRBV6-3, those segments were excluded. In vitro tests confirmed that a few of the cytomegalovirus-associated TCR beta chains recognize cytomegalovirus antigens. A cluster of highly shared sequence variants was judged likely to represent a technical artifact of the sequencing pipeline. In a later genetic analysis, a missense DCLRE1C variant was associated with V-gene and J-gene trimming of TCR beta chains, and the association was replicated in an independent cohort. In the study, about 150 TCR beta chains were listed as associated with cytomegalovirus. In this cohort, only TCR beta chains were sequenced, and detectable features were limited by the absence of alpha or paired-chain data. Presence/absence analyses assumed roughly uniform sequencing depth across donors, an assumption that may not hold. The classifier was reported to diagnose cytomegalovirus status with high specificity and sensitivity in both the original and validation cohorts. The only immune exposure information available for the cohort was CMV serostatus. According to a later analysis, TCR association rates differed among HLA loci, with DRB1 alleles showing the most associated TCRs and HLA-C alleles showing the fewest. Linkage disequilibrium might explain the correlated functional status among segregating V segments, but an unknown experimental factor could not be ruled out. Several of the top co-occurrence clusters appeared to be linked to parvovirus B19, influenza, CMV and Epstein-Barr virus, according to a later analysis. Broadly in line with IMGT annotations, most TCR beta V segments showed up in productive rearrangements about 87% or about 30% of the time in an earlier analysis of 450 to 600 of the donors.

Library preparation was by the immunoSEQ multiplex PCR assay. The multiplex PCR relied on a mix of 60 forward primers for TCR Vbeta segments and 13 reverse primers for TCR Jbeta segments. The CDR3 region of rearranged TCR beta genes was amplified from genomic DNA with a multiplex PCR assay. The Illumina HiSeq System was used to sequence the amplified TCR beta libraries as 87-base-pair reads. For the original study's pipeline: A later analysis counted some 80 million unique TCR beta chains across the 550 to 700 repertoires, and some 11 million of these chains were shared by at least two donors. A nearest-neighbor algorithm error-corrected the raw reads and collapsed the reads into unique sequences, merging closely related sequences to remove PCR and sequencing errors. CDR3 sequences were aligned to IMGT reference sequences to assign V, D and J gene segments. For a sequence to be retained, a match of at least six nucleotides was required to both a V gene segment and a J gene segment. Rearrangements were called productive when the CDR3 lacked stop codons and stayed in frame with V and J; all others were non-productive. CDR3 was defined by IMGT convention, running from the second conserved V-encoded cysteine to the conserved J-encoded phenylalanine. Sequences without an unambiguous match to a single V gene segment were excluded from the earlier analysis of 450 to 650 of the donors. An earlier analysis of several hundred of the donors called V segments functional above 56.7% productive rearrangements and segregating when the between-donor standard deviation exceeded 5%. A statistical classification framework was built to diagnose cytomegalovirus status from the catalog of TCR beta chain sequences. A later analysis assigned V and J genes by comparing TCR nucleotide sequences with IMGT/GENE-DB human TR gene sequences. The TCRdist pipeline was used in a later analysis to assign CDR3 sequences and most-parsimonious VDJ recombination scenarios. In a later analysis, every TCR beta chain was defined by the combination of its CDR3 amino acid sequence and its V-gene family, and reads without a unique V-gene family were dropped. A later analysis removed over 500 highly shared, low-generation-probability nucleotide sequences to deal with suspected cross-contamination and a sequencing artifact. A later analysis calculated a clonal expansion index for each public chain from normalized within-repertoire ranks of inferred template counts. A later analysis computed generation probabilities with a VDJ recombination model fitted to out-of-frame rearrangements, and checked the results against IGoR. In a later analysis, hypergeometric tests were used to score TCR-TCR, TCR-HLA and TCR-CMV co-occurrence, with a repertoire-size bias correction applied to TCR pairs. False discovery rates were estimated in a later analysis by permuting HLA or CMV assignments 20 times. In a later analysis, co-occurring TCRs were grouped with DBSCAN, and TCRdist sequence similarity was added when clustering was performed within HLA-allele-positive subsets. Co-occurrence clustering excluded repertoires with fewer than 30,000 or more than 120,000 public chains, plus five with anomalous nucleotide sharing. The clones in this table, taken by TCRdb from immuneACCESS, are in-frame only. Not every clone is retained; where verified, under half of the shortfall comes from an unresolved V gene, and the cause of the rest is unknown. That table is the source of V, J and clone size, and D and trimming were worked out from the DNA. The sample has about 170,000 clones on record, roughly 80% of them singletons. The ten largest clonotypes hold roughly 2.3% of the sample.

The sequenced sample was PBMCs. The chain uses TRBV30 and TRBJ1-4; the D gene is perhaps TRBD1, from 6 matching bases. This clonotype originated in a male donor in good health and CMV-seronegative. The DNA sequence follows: TGTGCCTGGACTGTGACAGGTTATGAAAAACTGTTTTTT. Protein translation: CAWTVTGYEKLFF.